These 22 T cell receptor beta chains were sequenced from one sample in a study of CD8 T cells in Susac syndrome. It was with random hexamers that roughly 0.45 to 1 ug RNA was reverse transcribed. TCRdb processed the immunoSEQ multiplex PCR reads anew with MiXCR; each CDR3 protein has one entry. This sample yields roughly 190,000 distinct CDR3 sequences, of which roughly 94% are seen a single time; approximately 0.15% belongs to the top ten. Sequenced: CD8+ T cells from PBMCs. The receptors were gathered from a human donor with Susac syndrome.

The gene calls are TRBV29-1 and TRBJ2-2; the D is unclear. The V end was cut by 6 bases, the J end by 0 bases, with 8 bases between. The CDR3 covers 13 residues. Germline V gene lookup returns CDR1 SQVTM and CDR2 ANQGSEA. The CDR3 loop is CSVCAANTGELFF. DNA of the CDR3: TGCAGCGTCTGTGCGGCGAACACCGGGGAGCTGTTTTTT.

The chain links TRBV12-3 or TRBV12-4 to TRBJ2-4, with D unclear. V was trimmed by 1 base and J by 9 bases, leaving 13 bases between them. The CDR3 covers 14 residues. The CDR3 sequence is CASSLGAGLVIQYF. Here the CDR3 DNA reads TGTGCCAGCAGTTTAGGGGCAGGTTTGGTCATTCAGTACTTC.

The table lists this clonotype with a count of one. The chain has TRBV20-1 and TRBJ1-1; 9 positions match TRBD1. Germline V CDR1 and CDR2: DFQATT, SNEGSKA (reference sequence). CDR3 length equals 15 residues. The V segment lost 5 bases and the J segment 0 bases; nucleotides outside the gene matches: 7. The CDR3 DNA follows: TGCAGTGCTCCCTGGACAGGGGACTTGAACACTGAAGCTTTCTTT. Amino acids: CSAPWTGDLNTEAFF.

This clonotype was found once. V usage is TRBV4-1 and J usage is TRBJ1-2; 10 nucleotides align to TRBD1. Losses at the gene ends were 0 bases for V and 8 bases for J; bases not matched to a gene: 12. Per germline, CDR1 MGHRA and CDR2 YSYEKL. The CDR3 loop spans 17 amino acids. The CDR3: CASSQDTPGTGAGGYTF. In DNA, the CDR3 is TGCGCCAGCAGCCAAGATACCCCCGGGACAGGGGCCGGAGGCTACACCTTC.

This clonotype occurred once. The V call is TRBV24-1, the J call TRBJ2-7; 7 nucleotides match TRBD1. Germline CDR1 KGHDR, CDR2 SFDVKD. There are 14 residues in the CDR3. V lost 3 bases to trimming and J lost 7 bases; unmatched junction nucleotides: 8. CDR3 region: CATSDGTALREQYF. CDR3 nucleotides: TGTGCCACCAGTGATGGGACAGCTCTACGGGAGCAGTACTTC.

The chain joins TRBV3-1 to TRBJ2-5; weak D call: TRBD1 (5 bases). The germline V and J ends were trimmed by 0 bases and 4 bases, with 12 bases remaining between them. This CDR3 is 15 amino acids long. Germline-derived CDR1 and CDR2 are LGHDT and YNNKEL (reference sequence). The CDR3 nucleotides read TGTGCCAGCAGCCAAGATCAGGGATCTAGAGAGACCCAGTACTTC. It specifies CASSQDQGSRETQYF.

V and J are TRBV7-9 and TRBJ2-7; 13 bases agree with TRBD2. Looked up from germline, CDR1 is SEHNR and CDR2 is FQNEAQ (reference sequence). V shed 10 bases and J 4 bases; nucleotides not matched to a gene: 7. The CDR3 covers 14 residues. CDR3 sequence reads: CAINRLAGGYEQYF. CDR3 DNA sequence: TGTGCCATCAATAGACTAGCGGGAGGTTACGAGCAGTACTTC.

V and J are TRBV29-1 and TRBJ1-1; no definite D call. Germline V CDR1 and CDR2: SQVTM, ANQGSEA. Trimming left V 4 bases short and J 1 base short, with 7 bases between. The CDR3 is made up of 12 amino acids. The CDR3 DNA reads as TGCAGCGTTGTTCCAGAGAACACTGAAGCTTTCTTT. Its protein is CSVVPENTEAFF.

The chain combines TRBV4-1 with TRBJ1-4; D is unresolved. The CDR3 is 13 amino acids. The germline V gene encodes CDR1 MGHRA and CDR2 YSYEKL. Between the trimmed V and J ends, which lost 5 bases and 3 bases, there was a span of 7 bases. The CDR3 here is CASSETANEKLFF. CDR3 DNA: TGCGCCAGCAGCGAGACGGCTAATGAAAAACTGTTTTTT.

CDR3 sequence (DNA): TGTGCCAGCAGCCCGGGGACTACTCTGGAGACCCAGTACTTC. It yields the protein CASSPGTTLETQYF. The chain is built from TRBV6-5 and TRBJ2-5, with 7 bases that match TRBD2. The ends lost 6 bases at V and 5 bases at J; junction bases unmatched: 9. The germline V gene has CDR1 MNHEY and CDR2 SVGAGI. This CDR3 has 14 residues.

The chain employs TRBV4-1 and TRBJ1-4; D might be TRBD1 (5 bases). The CDR3 runs 15 residues. Trimming stripped 0 bases from V and 8 bases from J, with 13 bases between. From germline, CDR1 is MGHRA and CDR2 YSYEKL. The CDR3 nucleotides are TGCGCCAGCAGCCAAGATGGGGACGGAGGGGAAAAACTGTTTTTT. Translating gives CASSQDGDGGEKLFF.

V is TRBV20-1 and J is TRBJ1-2; 8 bases are shared with TRBD1. This CDR3 has 16 amino acids. Losses at the gene ends were 2 bases for V and 2 bases for J; bases not matched to a gene: 10. Germline V lookup: CDR1 DFQATT, CDR2 SNEGSKA (reference sequence). CDR3: CSARPGARGRNYGYTF. CDR3 DNA: TGCAGTGCTAGACCGGGGGCCAGGGGGCGAAACTATGGCTACACCTTC.

J is TRBJ1-1 and V is TRBV4-2; tentatively, D is TRBD1 (5 bases). The germline V gene encodes CDR1 LGHNA and CDR2 YNFKEQ. The CDR3 is 21 amino acids. The V gene lost 5 bases and the J gene lost 1 base, with 32 bases spanning the gap. The DNA of the CDR3 is TGTGCCAGCAGCGGAGACTTGGGGACGGACGAAGCTCCACTAGAGAACACTGAAGCTTTCTTT. Translation: CASSGDLGTDEAPLENTEAFF.

This sequence joins TRBV15 and TRBJ1-5; D remains unclear. This CDR3 is 15 amino acids long. Germline-derived CDR1 and CDR2 are LNHNV and YYDKDF (reference sequence). V was pared by 0 bases and J by 0 bases, with 6 bases between. DNA for the CDR3: TGTGCCACCAGCAGAGACGGCAATAGCAATCAGCCCCAGCATTTT. It specifies CATSRDGNSNQPQHF.

This chain connects TRBV6-5 to TRBJ1-6; D perhaps matches TRBD1 (6 bases). Germline V lookup: CDR1 MNHEY, CDR2 SVGAGI. V lost 5 bases and J lost 4, with 15 bases in between. The length of the CDR3 is 16 residues. In DNA, the CDR3 is TGTGCCAGCAGTAACCGACAGGAACAATATAATTCACCCCTCCACTTT. Its translation is CASSNRQEQYNSPLHF.

This chain links TRBV27 with TRBJ2-1; 7 positions agree with TRBD1. With 7 bases clipped from V and 0 bases from J, the junction kept 3 bases outside the gene matches. This CDR3 region has 14 residues. CDR1 MNHEY and CDR2 SMNVEV come from the germline V gene (reference sequence). The CDR3 DNA reads as TGTGCCAGCATGGACAGGAGCTCCTACAATGAGCAGTTCTTC. Amino acid sequence: CASMDRSSYNEQFF.

The CDR3 spells CASSQGGDSMNTEAFF. The CDR3 nucleotides read TGCGCCAGCAGCCAAGGAGGGGACAGTATGAACACTGAAGCTTTCTTT. The chain couples TRBV4-1 to TRBJ1-1, with 7 nucleotides matching TRBD1. The CDR3 spans 16 residues. Losses at the gene ends were 1 base for V and 0 bases for J; bases not matched to a gene: 5. Looked up from germline, CDR1 is MGHRA and CDR2 is YSYEKL.

J is TRBJ2-7 and V is TRBV28; maybe TRBD1 (6 bases). Germline assignment: CDR1 MDHEN and CDR2 SYDVKM. The CDR3 consists of 14 residues. With 6 bases removed from V and 2 bases from J, the gap between germline ends came to 14 bases. The CDR3 bases are TGTGCCAGCAGACCTTGGACAGATACCTACGAGCAGTACTTC. Translating it yields CASRPWTDTYEQYF.

The rearrangement joins TRBV4-1 to TRBJ1-5; D might be TRBD1 (6 bases). Germline V gene data show CDR1 as MGHRA and CDR2 as YSYEKL. CDR3 size: 15 residues. The V end was cut by 4 bases, the J end by 3 bases, with 13 bases between. The CDR3 loop is CASSLGAGDNQPQHF. CDR3 DNA sequence: TGCGCCAGCAGCCTGGGGGCAGGGGACAATCAGCCCCAGCATTTT.

In its sample, this clonotype was seen once. V and J are TRBV15 and TRBJ1-2; no clear D gene. Trimming removed 3 bases at V and 1 base at J, with 9 bases between. This CDR3 contains 14 residues. CDR1 and CDR2 (germline): LNHNV, YYDKDF (reference sequence). The CDR3 bases are TGTGCCACCAGCAGCACGGGAAATAACTATGGCTACACCTTC. Its protein is CATSSTGNNYGYTF.

The rearrangement links TRBV23-1 to TRBJ1-3; no firm D call. TRBV23-1 is an ORF, and what it does is uncertain. CDR3 length: 17 residues. V lost 3 bases and J lost 2, with 17 bases in between. CDR3 DNA sequence: TGCGCCAGCAGTCATCGGGTCCTTCCCTGCCCTGGAAACACCATATATTTT. The encoded protein is CASSHRVLPCPGNTIYF.

The chain couples TRBV7-8 to TRBJ1-1; maybe TRBD1 (5 bases). V lost 4 bases and J 3 bases, leaving 12 bases between the germline ends. Germline V lookup: CDR1 SGHVS, CDR2 FQNEAQ. The length of the CDR3 is 14 residues. CDR3 sequence reads: CASSSDRSYTEAFF. CDR3 bases: TGTGCCAGCAGCTCCGACAGATCTTACACTGAAGCTTTCTTT.